A single sample is the source of the 21 T cell receptor beta chains below, sequenced in a study of control samples from healthy donors and cancer patients. Repertoires were generated with immunoSEQ multiplex PCR, while TCRdb's copy carries only in-frame clones and drops some. The profile shows some 5,600 clones, approximately 85% of them singletons. Sequenced input: formalin-fixed, paraffin-embedded tissue. Source of these receptors: a female donor with lung cancer.

The gene calls are TRBV6-1 and TRBJ1-1; D gene uncertain. V lost 4 bases to trimming and J lost 4 bases, with 19 bases between them. CDR3 length: 16 residues. CDR1 MNHNS and CDR2 SASEGT come from the germline V gene. The CDR3 reads CASSAILEVLGTEAFF. Written as DNA, the CDR3 is TGTGCCAGCAGTGCAATACTCGAGGTGTTGGGCACTGAAGCTTTCTTT.

This chain connects TRBV5-1 to TRBJ2-7; 7 nucleotides line up with TRBD1. The CDR3 contains 15 residues. Germline V gene data show CDR1 as SGHRS and CDR2 as YFSETQ. Trimming took 5 bases from V and 3 from J; bases not matched to a gene: 11. In DNA, the CDR3 is TGCGCCAGCAGAACCTCCGAGGACAGGTACTACGAGCAGTACTTC. Translated, it gives CASRTSEDRYYEQYF.

The gene calls are TRBV4-1 and TRBJ1-1, with D perhaps matching TRBD1 (5 bases). Trimming pared 0 bases from V and 0 bases from J, leaving 8 bases between. The CDR3 runs 15 residues. Germline-derived CDR1 and CDR2 are MGHRA and YSYEKL. CDR3 amino acids: CASSQDPTVNTEAFF. The CDR3 region has the DNA TGCGCCAGCAGCCAAGATCCGACAGTGAACACTGAAGCTTTCTTT.

This rearrangement joins TRBV2 to TRBJ2-6; D unclear. V was trimmed by 1 base and J by 2 bases, leaving 15 bases between them. The germline CDR1 and CDR2 sequences are SNHLY and FYNNEI. The CDR3 extends over 18 amino acids. The chain's CDR3 is CASSEGPYGKTGANVLTF. DNA for the CDR3: TGTGCCAGCAGTGAAGGGCCTTATGGAAAGACTGGGGCCAACGTCCTGACTTTC.

This clone was seen only a few times. J is TRBJ2-5 and V is TRBV25-1, with a tentative D call TRBD2 (7 bases). Trimming took off 5 bases at V and 5 bases at J, with 15 bases between the two ends. The CDR3 runs to 14 residues. Germline-derived CDR1 and CDR2 are MGHDK and SYGVNS. Here the CDR3 DNA reads TGTGCCAGCAGTAGCCCCAAGGGGGGGGAGACCCAGTACTTC. Translation gives CASSSPKGGETQYF.

This clone came up once. An end of the junction differs from the germline gene, which may be a read error. The chain recombines TRBV7-8 with TRBJ1-1; D is unclear. Looked up from germline, CDR1 is SGHVS and CDR2 is FQNEAQ. CDR3 length: 15 amino acids. The CDR3 region is CASRSDGRAKTETFF. The DNA for the CDR3 is TGTGCCAGCAGATCCGACGGACGGGCGAAAACTGAAACTTTCTTT.

V gene TRBV19 combines with J gene TRBJ1-1; D is uncertain. V lost 5 bases and J lost 0, with 13 bases in between. The CDR3 runs 15 residues. Per germline, CDR1 LNHDA and CDR2 SQIVND (reference sequence). CDR3 sequence (DNA): TGTGCCAGTAGTGGAGGACGCGCACTGAACACTGAAGCTTTCTTT. Its translation: CASSGGRALNTEAFF. The full variable domain, its missing parts supplied by reference TRBV19 and TRBJ1-1, is DGGITQSPKYLFRKEGQNVTLSCEQNLNHDAMYWYRQDPGQGLRLIYYSQIVNDFQKGDIAEGYSVSREKKESFPLTVTSAQKNPTAFYLCASSGGRALNTEAFFGQGTRLTVV.

The V call is TRBV29-1, the J call TRBJ2-2, with 7 bases fitting TRBD1. The CDR3 loop spans 14 amino acids. The germline gives CDR1 SQVTM, CDR2 ANQGSEA. J was trimmed by 0 bases and V by 6 bases; bases with no gene match: 4. The CDR3 DNA reads as TGCAGCGTCTACAGGGGCGCGAACACCGGGGAGCTGTTTTTT. Translating gives CSVYRGANTGELFF.

Remarks on this clone: Other DNA sequences from this sample encode an identical CDR3 as well. The chain recombines TRBV7-6 with TRBJ2-7; 9 bases fit TRBD2. Germline assignment: CDR1 SGHVS and CDR2 FNYEAQ. The CDR3 spans 16 residues. V was clipped by 0 bases and J by 3 bases; unmatched bases: 6. The CDR3, as DNA: TGTGCCAGCAGCTTAGCTAGCGGGAGCACGGTCTACGAGCAGTACTTC. Translating it yields CASSLASGSTVYEQYF.

The chain carries TRBV19 and TRBJ2-7; 12 bases are shared with TRBD2. Trimming took 4 bases from V and 2 from J; bases not matched to a gene: 3. CDR1 and CDR2 from the germline V gene are LNHDA and SQIVND (reference sequence). There are 15 residues in the CDR3. CDR3 residues: CASSTGLAGTYEQYF. The CDR3 region has the DNA TGTGCCAGTAGTACGGGACTAGCGGGTACCTACGAGCAGTACTTC.

The chain carries TRBV7-2 and TRBJ2-1; 11 positions agree with TRBD2. CDR1 is SGHTA, CDR2 FQGNSA, per germline. This CDR3 spans 15 amino acids. Trimming at V came to 6 bases and at J to 7 bases, leaving 8 bases not matched to a gene. The CDR3 is CASRITSGSQNEQFF. As DNA, the CDR3 is TGTGCCAGCAGAATAACTAGCGGGAGTCAAAATGAGCAGTTCTTC.

V and J are TRBV9 and TRBJ2-1; D perhaps matches TRBD1 (6 bases). The CDR3 runs to 15 residues. V was trimmed by 2 bases and J by 0 bases, leaving 9 bases between them. Germline V CDR1 and CDR2: SGDLS, YYNGEE. In DNA form, the CDR3 reads TGTGCCAGCAGCGTGGGGGCGAGCTCCTACAATGAGCAGTTCTTC. This codes for CASSVGASSYNEQFF.

In its sample, this clone was seen once. Written as DNA, the CDR3 is TGCGCCAGCAGTGCGTCAGTATACAATGAGCAGTTCTTC. Protein: CASSASVYNEQFF. The chain employs TRBV10-1 and TRBJ2-1; no firm D call. Germline CDR1 is WNHNN and CDR2 is SYGVQD (reference sequence). Trimming stripped 4 bases from V and 4 bases from J, with 8 bases between. There are 13 residues in the CDR3.

The chain carries TRBV2 and TRBJ1-1, with 7 bases identical to TRBD1. Germline values: CDR1 SNHLY, CDR2 FYNNEI. The CDR3 is 13 amino acids. The V gene end was trimmed by 6 bases and the J gene end by 7 bases; junction bases not matched to a gene: 8. The CDR3 spells CASSSTGEGEAFF. As DNA, the CDR3 is TGTGCCAGCAGCTCTACAGGGGAGGGTGAAGCTTTCTTT.

This rearrangement joins TRBV27 to TRBJ2-1; D may be TRBD2 (5 bases). The V end was cut by 4 bases, the J end by 2 bases, with 12 bases between. The CDR3 is 15 residues long. Germline V gene lookup returns CDR1 MNHEY and CDR2 SMNVEV (reference sequence). In DNA form, the CDR3 reads TGTGCCAGCAGTTCCCCGCCGGGAACCTACAATGAGCAGTTCTTC. Translation gives CASSSPPGTYNEQFF.

The chain couples TRBV15 to TRBJ2-4, with 7 bases fitting TRBD1. Germline CDR1 is LNHNV and CDR2 is YYDKDF (reference sequence). The junction had 6 bases not matched to a gene; V was cut back by 1 base and J by 6 bases. This CDR3 has 15 residues. This CDR3 is CATSRARDRPNIQYF. CDR3 bases: TGTGCCACCAGCAGAGCCCGGGACAGACCAAACATTCAGTACTTC.

The chain joins TRBV5-6 to TRBJ1-6; 7 bases are shared with TRBD1. Germline assignment: CDR1 SGHDT and CDR2 YYEEEE. CDR3 length: 14 residues. Trimming took 5 bases from V and 14 from J; bases not matched to a gene: 13. In DNA, the CDR3 is TGTGCCAGCAGTTACCCCACAGGGGAGAGGGCCCTCCACTTT. It encodes CASSYPTGERALHF.

This chain connects TRBV5-8 to TRBJ2-3, with D unresolved. There are 12 residues in the CDR3. The germline V gene has CDR1 SGHTS and CDR2 YDEGEE. V lost 2 bases, J lost 6 bases, and 7 bases lay in between. The CDR3 protein is CASSLGSDTQYF. DNA of the CDR3: TGTGCCAGCAGCTTAGGTTCGGATACGCAGTATTTT. Variable domain in full (rest from reference TRBV5-8 and TRBJ2-3): EAGVTQSPTHLIKTRGQQATLRCSPISGHTSVYWYQQALGLGLQFLLWYDEGEERNRGNFPPRFSGRQFPNYSSELNVNALELEDSALYLCASSLGSDTQYFGPGTRLTVL.

This clone has a single count. The chain uses TRBV28 and TRBJ2-3; 7 bases align to TRBD1. The CDR3 has 15 residues. Unmatched junction bases numbered 7, after V lost 4 bases and J lost 3 bases. Germline-derived CDR1 and CDR2 are MDHEN and SYDVKM. The CDR3 region has the DNA TGTGCCAGCAGTTCAGGGGGACATGGGACAGATACGCAGTATTTT. Encoded protein: CASSSGGHGTDTQYF. The full variable domain, in which reference TRBV28 and TRBJ2-3 provide the parts outside the CDR3, is DVKVTQSSRYLVKRTGEKVFLECVQDMDHENMFWYRQDPGLGLRLIYFSYDVKMKEKGDIPEGYSVSREKKERFSLILESASTNQTSMYLCASSSGGHGTDTQYFGPGTRLTVL.

The chain combines TRBV4-2 with TRBJ1-1; the D is unclear. The germline V gene encodes CDR1 LGHNA and CDR2 YNFKEQ. V dropped 1 base and J dropped 0 bases, with 9 bases sitting between them. The CDR3 has 15 residues. This CDR3 is CASSQGLQVNTEAFF. The DNA of the CDR3 is TGTGCCAGCAGCCAAGGCCTTCAGGTGAACACTGAAGCTTTCTTT.

In this sample, this clone turned up a few times. The chain joins TRBV7-2 to TRBJ1-6; D ambiguous. The V gene's germline CDR1 is SGHTA and CDR2 FQGNSA. The V end lost 1 base, the J end lost 7 bases, and 8 bases lay between the germline ends. There are 14 residues in the CDR3. The CDR3 loop is CASSLDGNNSPLHF. The CDR3 nucleotides are TGTGCCAGCAGCTTAGATGGGAACAATTCACCCCTCCACTTT.